This T cell receptor beta chain was sequenced in a study of PD-1 blockade in classical Hodgkin lymphoma (dated by TCRdb to about 2020). Study-level background: Nivolumab dosing was 3 mg/kg intravenously every 2 weeks, continuing until either disease progression or unacceptable toxicity. To define a peripheral blood immune signature of response to PD-1 blockade in classical Hodgkin lymphoma, the study combined TCR beta sequencing with CyTOF. The paper's findings and limits, for the study overall: Among trial patients, those achieving complete response had baseline diversity similar to that of newly diagnosed patients, while diversity was significantly lower in partial responders and progressors. Diversity was lower in patients who began nivolumab less than 1 year after ASCT, so these patients were left out of later analyses to avoid confounding by immune reconstitution. CD4+ but not CD8+ TCR diversity rose significantly by C4D1 (p=0.0027 vs p=0.16), most apparent in complete responders (p=0.02). The study was limited to a single clinical trial cohort, and causes of repertoire differences, possibly disease activity or prior therapy, remained undefined. Baseline TCR diversity was reported to be lower in newly diagnosed patients than in healthy donors, and even lower in relapsed/refractory patients.

Genomic DNA was isolated using the Qiagen DNeasy kit from unsorted PBMCs as well as from negatively selected CD4+ and CD8+ fractions. Using primers that anneal to V and J segments, immunoSEQ multiplex PCR amplified the TCR beta CDR3 regions. A synthetic immune receptor repertoire was used to minimize amplification bias, and any remaining bias was removed computationally after sequencing. The study's own analysis went as follows. Repertoire diversity was quantified as the Shannon entropy index using custom Python scripts. Unsorted, CD4+ and CD8+ repertoires were analyzed separately, except for combined analyses in which CD4+ and CD8+ sequences were merged in silico. A clone was considered expanded if an increase in frequency of at least 2-fold after treatment relative to C1D1 was found, and a pseudocount of 0.5 was applied to clones undetected at baseline. Singleton clones were defined as clones with 0 or 1 copy at C1D1, and non-singleton clones were defined as clones with 2 or more copies. Clones expanded in unsorted samples were annotated as CD4+, CD8+ or unknown by matching protein sequences in sorted samples from the same patient. Wilcoxon tests on paired samples were used to test changes in diversity from C1D1 to C4D1. TCRdb retrieved this table from immuneACCESS and kept in-frame rearrangements only. Not all clones are present; in checked studies, unresolved V genes account for under half, and no reason is known for the remainder. That table furnishes V, J and clone size, whereas the DNA furnished D and trimming. Here the sample has fewer than 35,000 clones; about 88% occur a single time. Roughly 0.43% of the sample comes from the top ten.

The time point tag for this specimen amounts to: cycle 4 day 1 (C4D1), after 6 weeks of nivolumab. Every trial patient had relapsed after autologous stem cell transplantation, and cohorts A, B and C differed in prior brentuximab vedotin exposure. CD4+ T cells were purified from thawed PBMCs by magnetic negative selection with a Miltenyi CD4+ T cell isolation kit. A total of approximately 51 patients with relapsed/refractory classical Hodgkin lymphoma made up the trial cohort, and each patient's best overall response was complete response, partial response or progressive disease. Single-agent nivolumab was administered to trial patients in the multi-cohort phase II CheckMate 205 trial. An independent review committee assessed best overall response by applying the 2007 International Working Group response criteria. PBMCs from the trial were collected at three points: immediately before nivolumab initiation (C1D1), and during therapy at cycle 2 day 1 and cycle 4 day 1. After peripheral blood was drawn into 8 mL Vacutainer Cell Preparation Tubes, PBMCs were isolated by centrifugation and then cryopreserved. Purified CD4+ and CD8+ fractions were prepared only for cases in which an additional PBMC sample was available. Magnetically labelled cells were removed on LS columns in a quadroMACS separator, and the flow-through was retained as the purified fraction.

Concerning this clone: It lacks a known antigen. No quality values exist for individual bases; no much larger clone is one base distant.

Reading the germline V gene gives CDR1 MRHNA and CDR2 SNTAGT. The CDR3 contains 15 residues, cysteine and phenylalanine counted. The retained sequence is limited to the CDR3, 45 bases, with the frame set at the first base. V loses 0 bases at its end and J loses 9 bases; junction bases beyond the gene matches: 2. This material consisted of CD4+ T cells from blood, taken before the fourth cycle of nivolumab. This sequence uses TRBV6-4 and TRBJ1-6; 10 central nucleotides agree with TRBD1. This sequence originates from a human donor with classical Hodgkin lymphoma. The DNA reads TGTGCCAGCAGTGACTCGACAGGGGGCGGTTCACCCCTCCACTTT. The resulting protein is CASSDSTGGGSPLHF.